This T cell receptor beta chain derives from a study of blood T cell repertoires in COVID-19. In this sample, this clone turned up once. Data came from immunoSEQ multiplex PCR; TCRdb stores just in-frame clones and leaves some out. This table has hundreds of thousands of clones, 84% appearing once. Trimming took off 6 bases at V and 1 base at J, with 16 bases between the two ends. This CDR3 is 15 amino acids long. Germline V gene lookup returns CDR1 MNHEY and CDR2 SMNVEV (reference sequence). Sequenced input: peripheral blood. V usage is TRBV27 and J usage is TRBJ2-7; D possibly corresponds to TRBD1 (5 bases). The source of this sequence is a woman aged 80 or older with active or convalescent COVID-19. In DNA form, the CDR3 reads TGTGCCAGCAGCGGTATGGGGCTCCTTTCCTACGAGCAGTACTTC. It codes for CASSGMGLLSYEQYF.